One sample yielded the 24 T cell receptor beta chains listed below, sequenced in a study of identifying expanded T cells in peripheral blood. Using immunoSEQ multiplex PCR, the repertoire was profiled, and TCRdb retains in-frame clones only, with some absent. The top ten hold 7.5% to 8.5% of the sample, which has 100,000 to 150,000 clones, 70% to 90% seen once. Sequences were obtained from blood. These receptor sequences come from a person aged 18-70 years in good health.

V and J are TRBV7-2 and TRBJ2-3; a weak D match, TRBD1 (6 bases). Germline V lookup: CDR1 SGHTA, CDR2 FQGNSA. The CDR3 length is 14 residues. V lost 5 bases and J 0 bases, leaving 9 bases between the germline ends. CDR3 sequence (DNA): TGTGCCAGCAGCCGGGACAAGAGCACAGATACGCAGTATTTT. It specifies CASSRDKSTDTQYF.

V usage is TRBV6-6 and J usage is TRBJ2-3, with D uncertain. Trimming left V 3 bases short and J 6 bases short, with 19 bases between. This CDR3 has 16 residues. CDR1 is MNHNY and CDR2 is SVGAGI in the germline V gene (reference sequence). CDR3 bases: TGTGCCAGCAGTTATGAGGATCCTTTAAGACGGGATACGCAGTATTTT. Its translation is CASSYEDPLRRDTQYF.

V gene TRBV19 combines with J gene TRBJ2-1; no definite D call. Deletions cut 3 bases from V and 0 bases from J, with 12 bases between. The CDR3 is 16 amino acids. Germline loops: CDR1 LNHDA, CDR2 SQIVND (reference sequence). The CDR3 is CASSIVGLSSYNEQFF. The CDR3 DNA reads TGTGCCAGTAGTATCGTGGGTTTAAGCTCCTACAATGAGCAGTTCTTC.

This clone appeared a few times. A read error may account for a junction end that differs from germline. The chain couples TRBV6-6 to TRBJ1-1; no clear D. The CDR3 extends over 15 amino acids. CDR1 and CDR2 from the germline V gene are MNHNY and SVGAGI (reference sequence). CDR3: CASSDSRGRNTEAFF. The CDR3 DNA reads as TGTGCCAGCAGTGACTCCCGAGGGAGGAACACTGAAGCTTTCTTT.

The V call is TRBV5-8, the J call TRBJ2-3; D is ambiguous. From germline, CDR1 is SGHTS and CDR2 YDEGEE. The CDR3 totals 15 residues. V lost 5 bases to trimming and J lost 0 bases, with 13 bases between them. DNA of the CDR3: TGTGCCAGCAGTTTGACCATTTCTAGCACAGATACGCAGTATTTT. Translation gives CASSLTISSTDTQYF.

The table lists this clone with many counts. CDR3 loop: CASRGGRGEQYF. The CDR3 bases are TGTGCCAGCAGGGGCGGGAGAGGTGAGCAGTACTTC. The V call is TRBV27, the J call TRBJ2-7; 7 bases are a match to TRBD2. The CDR3 runs 12 residues. CDR1 is MNHEY and CDR2 is SMNVEV in the germline V gene (reference sequence). Losses at the gene ends were 6 bases for V and 7 bases for J; bases not matched to a gene: 6.

The chain joins TRBV2 to TRBJ2-1; D gene uncertain. The CDR3 has 17 residues. V was pared by 8 bases and J by 5 bases, with 25 bases between. Germline V gene lookup returns CDR1 SNHLY and CDR2 FYNNEI. CDR3 bases: TGTGCCAGCGCCCGGACCCCCGGCAGGTTTTGGGACAATGAGCAGTTCTTC. It specifies CASARTPGRFWDNEQFF.

This clone was counted a few times. The gene calls are TRBV9 and TRBJ1-3; no firm D call. The germline V gene has CDR1 SGDLS and CDR2 YYNGEE. The CDR3 contains 14 residues. The ends were cut back, 7 bases at V and 0 bases at J, with 11 bases in the middle. The CDR3, as DNA: TGTGCCAGCGGGATTGGCAGCTCTGGAAACACCATATATTTT. This translates into CASGIGSSGNTIYF.

This clone was recorded at least ten times. The chain couples TRBV7-9 to TRBJ1-2; no firm D call. V dropped 3 bases and J dropped 8 bases, with 16 bases sitting between them. Looked up from germline, CDR1 is SEHNR and CDR2 is FQNEAQ (reference sequence). The CDR3 runs to 14 residues. The CDR3 loop reads CASSFGQLMGGYTF. CDR3 DNA: TGTGCCAGCAGCTTTGGGCAACTCATGGGCGGCTACACCTTC.

The gene calls are TRBV9 and TRBJ2-1, with 7 bases fitting TRBD1. Germline V gene lookup returns CDR1 SGDLS and CDR2 YYNGEE. Germline trimming cut 3 bases from V and 2 bases from J; bases unmatched to any gene: 2. The CDR3 contains 14 residues. The DNA of the CDR3 is TGTGCCAGCAGCGCCGGGACAGCCTACAATGAGCAGTTCTTC. It yields the protein CASSAGTAYNEQFF.

The chain links TRBV25-1 to TRBJ1-3, with a possible D match to TRBD1 (6 bases). Germline loops: CDR1 MGHDK, CDR2 SYGVNS. Trimming cost V 7 bases and J 2 bases, with 9 bases left between them. This CDR3 is 13 amino acids long. The CDR3 DNA reads as TGTGCCAGCACGCAGGGGACTGGAAACACCATATATTTT. Amino acid sequence: CASTQGTGNTIYF.

The chain is built from TRBV28 and TRBJ1-2, with D unclear. Trimming removed 2 bases from V and 4 bases from J, with 2 bases in between. Germline loops: CDR1 MDHEN, CDR2 SYDVKM. The CDR3 covers 11 residues. The CDR3: CASSLSYGYTF. CDR3 nucleotide sequence: TGTGCCAGCAGTTTAAGCTATGGCTACACCTTC.

The rearrangement links TRBV19 to TRBJ2-5; 7 bases agree with TRBD2. V lost 7 bases and J lost 0; bases outside the gene matches: 5. This CDR3 contains 14 residues. Germline lookup yields CDR1 LNHDA and CDR2 SQIVND (reference sequence). As DNA, the CDR3 is TGTGCCAGTAAAATAGCGGGCAACCAAGAGACCCAGTACTTC. Residues: CASKIAGNQETQYF.

The rearrangement uses TRBV2 and TRBJ1-6; no definite D call. The germline V gene has CDR1 SNHLY and CDR2 FYNNEI. CDR3 size: 14 residues. V was pared by 4 bases and J by 7 bases, with 11 bases between. CDR3 DNA sequence: TGTGCCAGCAGTGGCCATTTACCCAATTCACCCCTCCACTTT. Encoded protein: CASSGHLPNSPLHF.

The chain joins TRBV7-8 to TRBJ2-1; D is perhaps TRBD1 or TRBD2 (6 bases each). Per germline, CDR1 SGHVS and CDR2 FQNEAQ. The ends were cut back, 5 bases at V and 9 bases at J, with 17 bases in the middle. This CDR3 is 14 amino acids long. The CDR3 bases are TGTGCCAGCAGCCGGGAGAACAGGGTCAGTGAGCAGTTCTTC. Translating it yields CASSRENRVSEQFF.

This clone was seen only a few times. The genes are TRBV11-2 and TRBJ2-7; D unclear. Between the trimmed V and J ends, which lost 6 bases and 0 bases, there was a span of 9 bases. Germline loops: CDR1 SGHAT, CDR2 FQNNGV. This CDR3 contains 13 residues. The CDR3 sequence: CASRTKSSYEQYF. In nucleotides, the CDR3 is TGTGCCAGCAGGACCAAATCCTCCTACGAGCAGTACTTC. Supplemented by reference TRBV11-2 and TRBJ2-7, the full variable domain reads EAGVAQSPRYKIIEKRQSVAFWCNPISGHATLYWYQQILGQGPKLLIQFQNNGVVDDSQLPKDRFSAERLKGVDSTLKIQPAKLEDSAVYLCASRTKSSYEQYFGPGTRLTVT.

Only one count was recorded for this clone. This CDR3 is CATSTRDARDSGNTIYF. DNA of the CDR3: TGTGCCACCTCGACCCGGGACGCCAGAGACTCTGGAAACACCATATATTTT. The chain is built from TRBV2 and TRBJ1-3, with a weak D call TRBD1 (5 bases). Deletions cut 10 bases from V and 0 bases from J, with 22 bases between. The germline gives CDR1 SNHLY, CDR2 FYNNEI. The CDR3 length is 17 residues.

The chain has TRBV5-1 and TRBJ2-7; D is perhaps TRBD1 (6 bases). The CDR3 spans 14 residues. The V gene's germline CDR1 is SGHRS and CDR2 YFSETQ. V was pared by 0 bases and J by 2 bases, with 9 bases between. The CDR3 loop is CASSLAQGPYEQYF. The DNA for the CDR3 is TGCGCCAGCAGCTTGGCCCAGGGGCCCTACGAGCAGTACTTC.

This chain links TRBV29-1 with TRBJ2-2; D remains ambiguous. This CDR3 contains 13 residues. CDR1 is SQVTM and CDR2 is ANQGSEA in the germline V gene. V gave up 0 bases and J gave up 4 bases, with 6 bases separating them. The chain's CDR3 is CSVEDRGTGELFF. The CDR3 nucleotides read TGCAGCGTTGAAGATCGAGGCACCGGGGAGCTGTTTTTT.

This chain uses TRBV6-4 with TRBJ2-2, with 7 bases lining up with TRBD2. The germline gives CDR1 MRHNA, CDR2 SNTAGT. The trim removed 3 bases at V and 4 bases at J, leaving 2 bases unmatched. The CDR3 covers 14 residues. The CDR3 is CASSERTSTGELFF. For the CDR3, the DNA is TGTGCCAGCAGTGAGAGGACTAGCACCGGGGAGCTGTTTTTT.

The CDR3 spells CASSSSAGQETQYF. CDR3 DNA: TGTGCCAGCAGTTCTTCAGCGGGGCAAGAGACCCAGTACTTC. The chain combines TRBV28 with TRBJ2-5; 7 positions agree with TRBD2. The CDR3 spans 14 residues. The junction had 4 bases not matched to a gene; V was cut back by 4 bases and J by 2 bases. CDR1 and CDR2 (germline): MDHEN, SYDVKM.

The chain couples TRBV10-3 to TRBJ1-1; D is ambiguous. Trimming stripped 5 bases from V and 3 bases from J, with 7 bases between. CDR3 length: 12 residues. Germline CDR1 is ENHRY and CDR2 is SYGVKD. Here the CDR3 reads CAISNRDTEAFF. The CDR3 DNA is TGTGCCATCAGTAACCGGGACACTGAAGCTTTCTTT.

For the CDR3, the DNA is TGTGCCAGCAGCTCGGACAGAGTAGACACTGAAGCTTTCTTT. It specifies CASSSDRVDTEAFF. The chain links TRBV5-4 to TRBJ1-1; TRBD1 might be the D (6 bases). This CDR3 region has 14 residues. CDR1 and CDR2 (germline): SGHNT, YYREEE (reference sequence). V lost 3 bases and J 3 bases, leaving 12 bases between the germline ends.

The V and J genes are TRBV7-2 and TRBJ2-7; D is ambiguous. V lost 2 bases to trimming and J lost 2 bases, with 13 bases between them. Per the germline V gene, CDR1 is SGHTA and CDR2 is FQGNSA. The CDR3 has 15 residues. The CDR3 region is CASSLNLGGTYEQYF. The CDR3 DNA is TGTGCCAGCAGCTTAAATCTCGGTGGGACCTACGAGCAGTACTTC.